This T cell receptor beta chain derives from a study of Graves' ophthalmopathy and Graves' hyperthyroidism. RNA transcripts provided the template for amplifying TCR beta CDR3 regions. HTBI primers primed a first-round RT-PCR, and a second-round multiplex PCR followed. TCRdb redid the calling of the multiplex PCR reads with MiXCR, one entry per CDR3 protein. The top ten hold 2% to 3% of the sample, which has a few hundred thousand distinct CDR3 sequences, approximately 18% seen once. The CDR3 has 13 residues. Trimming left V 5 bases short and J 2 bases short, with 7 bases between. CDR1 is SEHNR, CDR2 FQNEAQ, per germline (reference sequence). This clonotype was seen many times. Its antigen is currently unknown. PBMCs had their origin in fresh peripheral blood (10 ml). General study findings and limits: Among expanded thyroid clonotypes above 0.001 frequency, most also occurred in blood.

Specimen: peripheral blood. The chain employs TRBV7-9 and TRBJ1-5; D remains ambiguous. This TCR was sampled from an adult woman with stable Graves' hyperthyroidism. DNA for the CDR3: TGTGCCAGCAGCCCCTTGGGCAATCAGCCCCAGCATTTT. Amino acid sequence: CASSPLGNQPQHF.